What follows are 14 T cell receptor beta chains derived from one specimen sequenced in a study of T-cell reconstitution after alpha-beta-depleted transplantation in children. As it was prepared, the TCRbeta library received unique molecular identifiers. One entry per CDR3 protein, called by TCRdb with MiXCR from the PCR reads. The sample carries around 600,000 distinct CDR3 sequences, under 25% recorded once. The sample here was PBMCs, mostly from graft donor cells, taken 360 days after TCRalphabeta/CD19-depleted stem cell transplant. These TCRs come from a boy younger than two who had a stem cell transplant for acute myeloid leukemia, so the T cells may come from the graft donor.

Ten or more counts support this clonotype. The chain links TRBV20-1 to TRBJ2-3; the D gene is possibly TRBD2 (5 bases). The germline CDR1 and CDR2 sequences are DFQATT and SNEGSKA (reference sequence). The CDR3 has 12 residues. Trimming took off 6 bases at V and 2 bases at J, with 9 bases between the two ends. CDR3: CSAPLATDTQYF. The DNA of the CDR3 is TGCAGTGCACCTCTAGCCACAGATACGCAGTATTTT.

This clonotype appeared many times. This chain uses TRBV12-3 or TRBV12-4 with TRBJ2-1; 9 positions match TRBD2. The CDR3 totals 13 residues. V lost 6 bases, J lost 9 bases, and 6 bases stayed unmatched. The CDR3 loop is CASRGTSWGEQFF. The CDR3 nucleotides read TGTGCCAGCAGAGGGACTAGCTGGGGTGAGCAGTTCTTC.

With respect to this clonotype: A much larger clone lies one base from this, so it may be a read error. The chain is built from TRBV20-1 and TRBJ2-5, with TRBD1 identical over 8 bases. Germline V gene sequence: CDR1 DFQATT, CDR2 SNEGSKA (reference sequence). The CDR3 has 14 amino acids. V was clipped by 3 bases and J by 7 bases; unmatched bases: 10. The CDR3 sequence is CSASHQGAAGTQYF. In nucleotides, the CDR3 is TGCAGTGCTAGCCACCAGGGGGCCGCCGGGACCCAGTACTTC.

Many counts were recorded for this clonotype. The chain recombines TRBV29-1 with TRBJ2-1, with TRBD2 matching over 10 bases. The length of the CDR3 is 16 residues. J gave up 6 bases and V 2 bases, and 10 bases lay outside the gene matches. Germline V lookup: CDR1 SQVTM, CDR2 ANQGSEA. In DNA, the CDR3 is TGCAGCGTTGAATCCTTACTAGCGGGGTATATCAATGAGCAGTTCTTC. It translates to CSVESLLAGYINEQFF.

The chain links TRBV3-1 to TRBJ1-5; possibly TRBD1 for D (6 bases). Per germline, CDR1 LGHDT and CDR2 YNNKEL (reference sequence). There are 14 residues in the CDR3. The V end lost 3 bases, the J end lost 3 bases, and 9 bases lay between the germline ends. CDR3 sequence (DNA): TGTGCCAGCAGCCAGGGGGCTTCCAATCAGCCCCAGCATTTT. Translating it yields CASSQGASNQPQHF.

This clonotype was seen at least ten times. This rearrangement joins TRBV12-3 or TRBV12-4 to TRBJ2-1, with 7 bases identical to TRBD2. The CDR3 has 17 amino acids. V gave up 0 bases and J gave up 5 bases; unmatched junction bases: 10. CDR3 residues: CASSLARLAPIDNEQFF. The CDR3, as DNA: TGTGCCAGCAGTTTAGCGCGACTAGCCCCGATTGACAATGAGCAGTTCTTC.

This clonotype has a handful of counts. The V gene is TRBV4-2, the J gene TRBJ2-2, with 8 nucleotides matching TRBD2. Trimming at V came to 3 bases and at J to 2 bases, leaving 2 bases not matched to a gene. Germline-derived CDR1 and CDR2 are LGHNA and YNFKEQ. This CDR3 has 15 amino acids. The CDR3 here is CASSHGGVNTGELFF. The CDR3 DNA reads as TGTGCCAGCAGCCACGGGGGGGTAAACACCGGGGAGCTGTTTTTT.

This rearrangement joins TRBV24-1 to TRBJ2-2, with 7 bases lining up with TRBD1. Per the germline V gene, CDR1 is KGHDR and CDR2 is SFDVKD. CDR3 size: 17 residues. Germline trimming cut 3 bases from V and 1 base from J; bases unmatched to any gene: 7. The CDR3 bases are TGTGCCACCAGTGATAATGACAGGGCCCTGAACACCGGGGAGCTGTTTTTT. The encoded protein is CATSDNDRALNTGELFF.

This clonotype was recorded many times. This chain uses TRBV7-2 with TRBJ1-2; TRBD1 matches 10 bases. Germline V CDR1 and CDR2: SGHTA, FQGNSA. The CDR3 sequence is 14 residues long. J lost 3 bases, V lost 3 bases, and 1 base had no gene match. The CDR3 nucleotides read TGTGCCAGCAGCTTGACAGGGGGCCACTATGGCTACACCTTC. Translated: CASSLTGGHYGYTF.

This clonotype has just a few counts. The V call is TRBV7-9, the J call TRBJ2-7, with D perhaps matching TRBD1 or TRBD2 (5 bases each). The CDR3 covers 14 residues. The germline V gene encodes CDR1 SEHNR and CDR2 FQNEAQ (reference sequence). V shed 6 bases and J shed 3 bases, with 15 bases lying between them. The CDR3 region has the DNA TGTGCCAGCAGTTTGCCGGGGCCGGGCTACGAGCAGTACGTC. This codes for CASSLPGPGYEQYV.

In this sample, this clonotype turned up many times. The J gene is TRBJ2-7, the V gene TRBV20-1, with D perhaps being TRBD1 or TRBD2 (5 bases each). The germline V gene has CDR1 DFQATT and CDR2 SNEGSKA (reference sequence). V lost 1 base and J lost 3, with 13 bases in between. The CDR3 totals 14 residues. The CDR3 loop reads CSARGWGMGYEQYF. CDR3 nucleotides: TGCAGTGCTAGAGGATGGGGGATGGGCTACGAGCAGTACTTC.

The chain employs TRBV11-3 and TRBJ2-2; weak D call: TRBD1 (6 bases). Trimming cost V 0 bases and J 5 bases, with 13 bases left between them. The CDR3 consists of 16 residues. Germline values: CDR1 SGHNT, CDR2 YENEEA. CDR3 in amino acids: CASSLDRGRQTGELFF. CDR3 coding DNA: TGTGCCAGCAGCTTAGACAGGGGACGTCAGACCGGGGAGCTGTTTTTT.

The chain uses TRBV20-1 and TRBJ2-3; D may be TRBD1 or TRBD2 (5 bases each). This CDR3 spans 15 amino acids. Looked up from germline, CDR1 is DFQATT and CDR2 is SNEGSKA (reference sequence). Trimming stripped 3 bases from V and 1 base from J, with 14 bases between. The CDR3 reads CSARRGARGTDTQYF. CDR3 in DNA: TGCAGTGCTAGGCGAGGGGCGCGAGGCACAGATACGCAGTATTTT.

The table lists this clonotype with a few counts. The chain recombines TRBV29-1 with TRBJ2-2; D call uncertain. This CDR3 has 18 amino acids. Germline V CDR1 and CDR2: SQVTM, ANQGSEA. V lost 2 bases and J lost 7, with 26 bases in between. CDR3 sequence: CSVECWKDAVFLYGELFF. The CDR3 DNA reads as TGCAGCGTTGAATGCTGGAAGGATGCCGTGTTTTTATACGGGGAGCTGTTTTTT.